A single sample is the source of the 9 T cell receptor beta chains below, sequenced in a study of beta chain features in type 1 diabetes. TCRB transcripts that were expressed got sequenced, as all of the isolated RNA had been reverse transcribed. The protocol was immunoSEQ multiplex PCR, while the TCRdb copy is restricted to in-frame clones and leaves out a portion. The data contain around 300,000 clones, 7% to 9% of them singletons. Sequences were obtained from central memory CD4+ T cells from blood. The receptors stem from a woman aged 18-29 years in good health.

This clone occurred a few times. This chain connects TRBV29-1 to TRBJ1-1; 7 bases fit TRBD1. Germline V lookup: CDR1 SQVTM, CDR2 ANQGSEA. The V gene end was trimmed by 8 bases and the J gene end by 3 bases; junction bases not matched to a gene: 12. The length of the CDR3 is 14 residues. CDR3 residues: CSTGQSGGDTEAFF. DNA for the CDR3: TGCAGCACGGGACAGAGTGGAGGGGACACTGAAGCTTTCTTT.

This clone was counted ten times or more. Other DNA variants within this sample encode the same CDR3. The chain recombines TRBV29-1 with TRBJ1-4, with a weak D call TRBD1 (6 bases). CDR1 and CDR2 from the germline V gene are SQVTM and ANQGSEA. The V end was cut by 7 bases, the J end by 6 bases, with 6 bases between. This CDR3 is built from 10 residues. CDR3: CSAGDEKLFF. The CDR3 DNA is TGCAGCGCAGGGGATGAAAAACTGTTTTTT.

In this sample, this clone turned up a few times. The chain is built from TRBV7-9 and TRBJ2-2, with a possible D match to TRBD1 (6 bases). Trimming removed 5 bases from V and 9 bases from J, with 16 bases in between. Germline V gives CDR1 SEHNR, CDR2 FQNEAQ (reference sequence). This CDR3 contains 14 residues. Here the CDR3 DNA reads TGTGCCAGCAGCACGGGACAAGGCGAGCGGGAGCTGTTTTTT. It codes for CASSTGQGERELFF.

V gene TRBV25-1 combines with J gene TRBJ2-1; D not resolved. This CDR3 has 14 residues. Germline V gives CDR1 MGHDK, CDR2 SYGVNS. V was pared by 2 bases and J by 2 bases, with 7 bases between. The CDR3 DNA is TGTGCCAGCAGTGAAGAAAAGGCCTACAATGAGCAGTTCTTC. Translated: CASSEEKAYNEQFF.

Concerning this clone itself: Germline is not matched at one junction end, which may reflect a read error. CDR3 amino acids: CASSMRTGGQETQYF. The CDR3 DNA is TGTGCTAGCAGCATGCGGACAGGGGGGCAAGAGACCCAGTACTTC. The genes are TRBV7-7 and TRBJ2-5; 10 bases align to TRBD1. This CDR3 is 15 amino acids long. Per germline, CDR1 SSHAT and CDR2 FNYEAQ (reference sequence).

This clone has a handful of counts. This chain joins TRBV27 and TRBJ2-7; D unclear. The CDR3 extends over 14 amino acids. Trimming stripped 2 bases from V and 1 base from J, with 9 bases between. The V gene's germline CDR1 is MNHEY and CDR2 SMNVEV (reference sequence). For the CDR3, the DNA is TGTGCCAGCAGTTTACAAACAGCTTCCTACGAGCAGTACTTC. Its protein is CASSLQTASYEQYF.

CDR3 nucleotides: TGTGCCAGCAGAGCCCGGGATTACTATGGCTACACCTTC. This sequence encodes CASRARDYYGYTF. The V call is TRBV6-1, the J call TRBJ1-2, with D unresolved. The CDR3 spans 13 residues. Germline CDR1 and CDR2: MNHNS and SASEGT. V was trimmed by 6 bases and J by 3 bases, leaving 11 bases between them.

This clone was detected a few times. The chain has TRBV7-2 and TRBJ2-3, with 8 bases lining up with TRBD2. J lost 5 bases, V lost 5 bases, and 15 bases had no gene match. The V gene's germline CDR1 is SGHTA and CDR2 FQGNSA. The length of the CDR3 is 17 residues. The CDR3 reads CASSPRPTGGPLDTQYF. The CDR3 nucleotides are TGTGCCAGCAGCCCCCGCCCCACGGGGGGGCCGTTAGATACGCAGTATTTT.

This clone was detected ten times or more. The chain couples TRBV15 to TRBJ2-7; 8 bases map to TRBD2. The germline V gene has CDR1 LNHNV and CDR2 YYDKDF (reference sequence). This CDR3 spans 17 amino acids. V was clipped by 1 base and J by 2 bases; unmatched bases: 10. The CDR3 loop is CATSRAGSGTRAYEQYF. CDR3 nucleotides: TGTGCCACCAGCAGAGCCGGTTCTGGGACTAGGGCCTACGAGCAGTACTTC.